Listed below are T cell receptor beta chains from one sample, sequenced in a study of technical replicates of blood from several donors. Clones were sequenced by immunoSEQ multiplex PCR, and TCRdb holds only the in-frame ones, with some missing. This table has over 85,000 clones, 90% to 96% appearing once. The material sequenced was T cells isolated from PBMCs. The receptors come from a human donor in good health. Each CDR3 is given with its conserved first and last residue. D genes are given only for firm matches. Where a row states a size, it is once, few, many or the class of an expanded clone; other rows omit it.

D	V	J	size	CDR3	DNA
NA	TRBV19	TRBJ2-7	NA	CASSPRTGRGYEQYF	TGTGCCAGTAGTCCCCGCACAGGGAGAGGCTACGAGCAGTACTTC
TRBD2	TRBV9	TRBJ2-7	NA	CASSLLAGTSYEQYF	TGTGCCAGCAGCTTGTTAGCGGGAACCTCCTACGAGCAGTACTTC
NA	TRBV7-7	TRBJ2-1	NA	CASSLNAGLYNEQFF	TGTGCTAGCAGCTTAAACGCGGGACTCTACAATGAGCAGTTCTTC
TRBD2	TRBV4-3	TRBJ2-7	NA	CASSQVFTYTSGNPYEQYF	TGCGCCAGCAGCCAAGTTTTCACATATACTAGCGGGAATCCCTACGAGCAGTACTTC
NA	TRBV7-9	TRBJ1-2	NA	CATHTGLGYTF	TGTGCCACCCACACAGGGTTAGGCTACACCTTC
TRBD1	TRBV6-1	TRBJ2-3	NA	CASSDQFGATGGTDTQYF	TGTGCCAGCAGTGACCAGTTTGGAGCGACAGGGGGGACAGATACGCAGTATTTT
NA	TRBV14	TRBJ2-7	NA	CASSQNTFYEQYF	TGTGCCAGCAGCCAAAACACATTCTACGAGCAGTACTTC
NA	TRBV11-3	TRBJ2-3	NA	CASSLRAGASTDTQYF	TGTGCCAGCAGCTTAAGGGCGGGGGCTAGCACAGATACGCAGTATTTT
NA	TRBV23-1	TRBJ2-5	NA	CASSSTDF	TGCGCCAGCAGTTCTACGGACTTC
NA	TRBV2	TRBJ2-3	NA	CASGGVTDTQYF	TGTGCCAGCGGAGGGGTGACAGATACGCAGTATTTT
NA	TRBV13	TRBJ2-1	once	CASSKDSYNEQFF	TGTGCCAGCAGCAAGGACAGTTACAATGAGCAGTTCTTC
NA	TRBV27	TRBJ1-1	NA	CASSLSPGTNTEAFF	TGTGCCAGCAGTTTATCCCCAGGAACGAACACTGAAGCTTTCTTT
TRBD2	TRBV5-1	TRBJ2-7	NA	CASSRPTSGSHEQYF	TGCGCCAGCAGCCGACCCACTAGCGGGAGCCACGAGCAGTACTTC
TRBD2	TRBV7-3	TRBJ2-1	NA	CASSPGGRASYNEQFF	TGTGCCAGCAGCCCCGGCGGGAGGGCCTCTTACAATGAGCAGTTCTTC
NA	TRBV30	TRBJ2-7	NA	CAWSPTRDLKQYF	TGTGCCTGGAGTCCCACCCGCGACTTAAAGCAGTACTTC
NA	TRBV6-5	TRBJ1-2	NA	CASRKTGDVNYGYTF	TGTGCCAGCAGAAAGACGGGGGACGTAAACTATGGCTACACCTTC
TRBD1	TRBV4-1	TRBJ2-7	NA	CASSPGQAYEQYF	TGCGCCAGCAGCCCTGGACAGGCCTACGAGCAGTACTTC
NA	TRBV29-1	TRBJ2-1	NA	CSVPLWEGDEQFF	TGCAGCGTTCCTCTGTGGGAGGGGGATGAGCAGTTCTTC
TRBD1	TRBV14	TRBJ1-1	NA	CASSQDRDRGTEAFF	TGTGCCAGCAGCCAAGATCGAGACAGGGGAACTGAAGCTTTCTTT
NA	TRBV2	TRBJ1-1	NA	CASKGIANEAFF	TGTGCCAGCAAGGGAATAGCGAATGAAGCTTTCTTT
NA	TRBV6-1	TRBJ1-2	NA	CASSEDGAYGYTF	TGTGCCAGCAGTGAAGACGGAGCCTATGGCTACACCTTC
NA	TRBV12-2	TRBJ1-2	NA	CASRLARGRLRGYTF	TGTGCAAGTCGCTTAGCTAGGGGCCGACTTCGTGGCTACACCTTC
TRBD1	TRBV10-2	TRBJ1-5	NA	CASSESPSGGSQPQHF	TGCGCCAGCAGTGAATCGCCATCAGGGGGAAGTCAGCCCCAGCATTTT
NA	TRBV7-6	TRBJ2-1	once	CASSLRRDYNEQFF	TGTGCCAGCAGCTTAAGGCGGGACTACAATGAGCAGTTCTTC
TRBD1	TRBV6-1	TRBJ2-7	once	CASSEAWDSYEQYF	TGTGCCAGCAGTGAAGCTTGGGACAGCTACGAGCAGTACTTC
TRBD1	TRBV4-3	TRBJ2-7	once	CASSQEGGDRGAYEQYF	TGCGCCAGCAGCCAAGAAGGAGGGGACAGGGGAGCCTACGAGCAGTACTTC
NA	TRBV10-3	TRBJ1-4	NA	CAIPRTVNEKLFF	TGTGCCATCCCGAGGACAGTCAATGAAAAACTGTTTTTT
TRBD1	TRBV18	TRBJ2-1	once	CASSLGTGINEQFF	TGTGCCAGCTCACTCGGGACAGGTATCAATGAGCAGTTCTTC
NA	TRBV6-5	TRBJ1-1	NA	CASRGLVEAFF	TGTGCCAGCAGGGGACTCGTTGAAGCTTTCTTT
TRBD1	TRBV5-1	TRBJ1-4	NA	CASSLLRQGREANEKLFF	TGCGCCAGCAGCTTGCTCCGACAGGGGCGAGAAGCTAATGAAAAACTGTTTTTT
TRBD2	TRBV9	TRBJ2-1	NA	CASSPAQREINEQFF	TGTGCCAGCAGCCCCGCCCAGCGGGAGATCAATGAGCAGTTCTTC
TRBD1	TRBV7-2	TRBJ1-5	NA	CASSQGGLQQPQHF	TGTGCCAGCAGTCAGGGGGGTTTGCAGCAGCCCCAGCATTTT
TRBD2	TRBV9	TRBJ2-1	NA	CASSVVGSGTNEQFF	TGTGCCAGCAGCGTAGTTGGTAGCGGGACCAATGAGCAGTTCTTC
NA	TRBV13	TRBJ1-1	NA	CASSPLRWVGDTEAFF	TGTGCCAGCAGCCCCCTCCGTTGGGTAGGGGACACTGAAGCTTTCTTT
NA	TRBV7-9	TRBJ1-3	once	CASSAPTGSGNTIYF	TGTGCCAGCAGCGCTCCTACAGGGTCTGGAAACACCATATATTTT
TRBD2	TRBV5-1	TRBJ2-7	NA	CASSSNSGRINEQYF	TGCGCCAGCAGCTCCAATAGCGGGAGGATAAACGAGCAGTACTTC
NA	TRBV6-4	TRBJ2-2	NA	CASSETSTGELFF	TGTGCCAGCAGTGAGACTAGCACCGGGGAGCTGTTTTTT
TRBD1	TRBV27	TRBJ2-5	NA	CASSYDRDEGTQYF	TGTGCCAGCAGTTACGACAGGGACGAAGGGACCCAGTACTTC
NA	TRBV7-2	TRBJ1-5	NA	CASSFLGPRGKPQHF	TGTGCCAGCAGCTTTCTTGGGCCGAGGGGGAAGCCCCAGCATTTT
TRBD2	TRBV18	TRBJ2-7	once	CASSPPNSGTPSYEQYF	TGTGCCAGCTCACCCCCGAACAGCGGGACCCCTTCCTACGAGCAGTACTTC
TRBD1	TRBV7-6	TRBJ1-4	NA	CASSSWTGGFEKLFF	TGTGCCAGCAGCTCTTGGACAGGGGGGTTTGAAAAACTGTTTTTT
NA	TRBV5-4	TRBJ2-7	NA	CASGWGPGEQYF	TGTGCCAGCGGCTGGGGTCCGGGGGAGCAGTACTTC
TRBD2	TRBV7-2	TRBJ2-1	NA	CASSLAFTSGAYNEQFF	TGTGCCAGCAGCTTAGCGTTCACCAGCGGGGCCTACAATGAGCAGTTCTTC
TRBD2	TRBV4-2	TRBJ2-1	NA	CASSQVQREEYEQFF	TGTGCCAGCAGCCAAGTCCAGCGGGAGGAGTATGAGCAGTTCTTC
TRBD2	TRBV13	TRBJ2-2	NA	CASSLEREGNTGELFF	TGTGCCAGCAGCTTAGAACGGGAGGGGAACACCGGGGAGCTGTTTTTT
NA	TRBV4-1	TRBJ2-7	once	CASSQAPDSYEQYF	TGCGCCAGCAGCCAAGCCCCGGACAGTTACGAGCAGTACTTC
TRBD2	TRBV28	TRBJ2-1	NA	CASGDKRESHNEQFF	TGTGCCAGCGGGGATAAGCGGGAGTCCCACAATGAGCAGTTCTTC
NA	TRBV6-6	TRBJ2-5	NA	CATEDLPGTQYF	TGTGCCACGGAGGACCTCCCGGGGACCCAGTACTTC
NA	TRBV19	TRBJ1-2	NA	CASSIAGGYTF	TGTGCCAGTAGTATCGCAGGGGGCTACACCTTC
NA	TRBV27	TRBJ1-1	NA	CASSLSRGTEAFF	TGTGCCAGCAGTTTATCGCGGGGTACTGAAGCTTTCTTT
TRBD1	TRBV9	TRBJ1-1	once	CASSERQGGVNTEAFF	TGTGCCAGCAGCGAGAGACAGGGCGGGGTGAACACTGAAGCTTTCTTT
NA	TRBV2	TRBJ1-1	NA	CASPTGTPNTEAFF	TGTGCCAGCCCAACCGGGACACCTAACACTGAAGCTTTCTTT
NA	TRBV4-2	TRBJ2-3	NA	CASSQRLLDSTDTQYF	TGTGCCAGCAGCCAAAGACTACTTGATAGCACAGATACGCAGTATTTT